Reported below is one T cell receptor beta chain. This record comes from a study of shared clonotypes between healthy human individuals. The data were produced by immunoSEQ multiplex PCR, yet TCRdb's version contains in-frame clones alone and is incomplete. Of over a million clones listed, roughly 96% are singletons. The length of the CDR3 is 16 residues. Trimming removed 4 bases from V and 5 bases from J; junction bases left unmatched: 7. CDR1 and CDR2 (germline): SGHDN, FVKESK. The receptor comes from a man aged 25 to 40 in good health. V gene TRBV14 combines with J gene TRBJ1-4; 10 bases agree with TRBD1. Sequencing used naive CD4+ T cells sorted from blood. Indicated subset: CD45RA+ positively selected. Here the CDR3 reads CASSPLLGQGNEKLFF. CDR3 bases: TGTGCCAGCAGCCCGCTTTTGGGACAGGGGAATGAAAAACTGTTTTTT.